The 28 T cell receptor beta chains reported below all come from one sample, sequenced in a study of tumor-infiltrating lymphocytes in primary liver carcinoma. From about 0.5 ug of total RNA, TCR beta-specific cDNA was reverse-transcribed using a constant-region primer. Amplification in three nested multiplex PCR rounds with slightly modified ARM-PCR gave rise to TCR beta libraries. TRBV1-TRBV30 forward primers paired with a C-beta reverse primer were used in the first two PCR rounds, which ran approximately 10 cycles each. TCRdb re-analysed the multiplex PCR reads in MiXCR, keeping a single row per CDR3 protein. The sample yields 320,000 or so distinct CDR3 sequences, more than 55% seen once. RNA was extracted from whole blood without cell sorting, alongside germline DNA. Input material: peripheral blood. The source of these receptors is a middle-aged man with primary liver carcinoma and hepatitis B virus infection.

A note on this clonotype: A read error may account for a junction end that differs from germline. V usage is TRBV11-2 and J usage is TRBJ2-1; 10 nucleotides agree with TRBD2. CDR3 size: 19 residues. Germline V gene lookup returns CDR1 SGHAT and CDR2 FQNNGV. The CDR3 nucleotides are TGTGCCAGCAGCTTGTATCCGACCAACCTAGCGGGAGTAAACAATGAGCAGCTCTTC. Its protein product is CASSLYPTNLAGVNNEQLF. Drawing the rest from reference TRBV11-2 and TRBJ2-1, the complete variable domain is EAGVAQSPRYKIIEKRQSVAFWCNPISGHATLYWYQQILGQGPKLLIQFQNNGVVDDSQLPKDRFSAERLKGVDSTLKIQPAKLEDSAVYLCASSLYPTNLAGVNNEQLFGPGTRLTVL.

This clonotype has a count of ten or more. The rearrangement uses TRBV12-3 or TRBV12-4 and TRBJ1-1, with a weak D call TRBD1 (6 bases). V was pared by 3 bases and J by 5 bases, with 13 bases between. The CDR3 spans 14 residues. The CDR3: CASSFEVTGTEAFF. CDR3 coding DNA: TGTGCCAGCAGTTTCGAAGTTACAGGGACTGAAGCTTTCTTT.

The rearrangement uses TRBV7-8 and TRBJ1-5; perhaps TRBD1 as D (6 bases). The germline CDR1 and CDR2 sequences are SGHVS and FQNEAQ. This CDR3 region has 16 residues. V was shortened by 1 base and J by 6 bases, with 16 bases between the two germline ends. CDR3 sequence: CASSLEAGAPPQPQHF. CDR3 coding DNA: TGTGCCAGCAGCTTAGAGGCAGGGGCTCCCCCTCAGCCCCAGCATTTT.

This clonotype was recorded at least ten times. The V and J genes are TRBV6-2 or TRBV6-3 and TRBJ2-6; possible D gene TRBD1, 6 bases. The CDR3 consists of 15 residues. Germline V CDR1 and CDR2: MNHEY, SVGEGT. The ends were cut back, 5 bases at V and 2 bases at J, with 10 bases in the middle. The CDR3 DNA reads as TGTGCCAGCAGTCACGGACAGACTGGGGCCAACGTCCTGACTTTC. It is translated as CASSHGQTGANVLTF.

Notes on this clonotype: One end of the junction is discordant with germline, which a read error may explain. The chain recombines TRBV12-3 or TRBV12-4 with TRBJ2-2; perhaps D is TRBD1 or TRBD2 (5 bases each). The CDR3 is 20 residues long. CDR3 residues: CANSSPVNGGDRGNTGKLFF. For the CDR3, the DNA is TGTGCCAACAGTTCACCCGTTAATGGGGGAGACCGAGGGAACACCGGGAAGCTGTTTTTT.

The chain has TRBV7-9 and TRBJ2-3; D not resolved. Germline-derived CDR1 and CDR2 are SEHNR and FQNEAQ (reference sequence). V was clipped by 1 base and J by 0 bases, with 11 bases between them. This CDR3 has 16 amino acids. Here the CDR3 reads CASSLDPGPSTDTQYF. The CDR3 DNA follows: TGTGCCAGCAGCTTAGACCCGGGTCCTAGCACAGATACGCAGTATTTT.

This clonotype was observed a single time. A much larger clone differs from this one at a single base, so this may be a read error. The chain is built from TRBV6-1 and TRBJ2-1, with a possible D match to TRBD2 (5 bases). This CDR3 spans 14 amino acids. Trimming took off 3 bases at V and 6 bases at J, with 12 bases between the two ends. Germline V gene sequence: CDR1 MNHNS, CDR2 SASEGT. CDR3 region: CASSENSESNEQFF. As DNA, the CDR3 is TGTGCCAGCAGTGAGAATAGCGAGTCCAATGAGCAGTTCTTC.

On this clonotype: Possible read error: a much larger clone is one base away. V is TRBV29-1 and J is TRBJ1-2, with D uncertain. Per the germline V gene, CDR1 is SQVTM and CDR2 is ANQGSEA. The CDR3 contains 11 residues. The CDR3 reads CRLWTYCGYTF. Here the CDR3 DNA reads TGCCGGCTTTGGACCTACTGTGGCTACACCTTC.

This clonotype was picked up one time. A much more abundant neighbour one base away suggests this may be a read error. J is TRBJ2-5 and V is TRBV6-2 or TRBV6-3, with no clear D. Germline V gives CDR1 MNHEY, CDR2 SVGEGT. The CDR3 loop spans 12 amino acids. CDR3 amino acids: CAISYSRETQYF. The CDR3, as DNA: TGTGCCATCAGTTACTCGAGGGAGACCCAGTACTTC.

To note about this clonotype: The junction departs from germline at one end; a sequencing error may be responsible. This chain uses TRBV6-6 with TRBJ1-6; D not certain. This CDR3 is built from 16 residues. In germline, CDR1 is MNHNY, CDR2 SVGAGI (reference sequence). The CDR3 coding sequence is TGCGCCAGCAACTACGGTCGTTCGACTTTTAATTCACCCCTCCACTTT. Amino acid sequence: CASNYGRSTFNSPLHF.

Concerning this clonotype itself: A much larger clone is a single base away; this may be a read error. The chain recombines TRBV10-3 with TRBJ1-5; a possible D gene is TRBD1 (6 bases). Per germline, CDR1 ENHRY and CDR2 SYGVKD. This CDR3 has 14 amino acids. CDR3 sequence: CAISDRGLGQPRHF. CDR3 coding DNA: TGTGCCATCAGTGACCGGGGGCTCGGGCAGCCCCGGCATTTT.

With respect to this clonotype: A much larger clone sits a single nucleotide away, making a read error possible. This rearrangement joins TRBV6-1 to TRBJ2-3; TRBD1 matches at 9 bases. CDR1 MNHNS and CDR2 SASEGT come from the germline V gene. There are 16 residues in the CDR3. The CDR3 here is CTSSGRPGTGSVTQYF. Here the CDR3 DNA reads TGTACCAGCAGTGGACGTCCCGGGACAGGGTCGGTTACGCAGTATTTT.

About this clonotype itself: The conserved phenylalanine or tryptophan is not found at the CDR3 terminus, so this likely reflects a read error. The chain combines TRBV11-2 with TRBJ2-1, with TRBD2 identical over 10 bases. Germline V gene sequence: CDR1 SGHAT, CDR2 FQNNGV. Trimming took 6 bases from V and 5 from J; bases not matched to a gene: 10. The CDR3 has 16 amino acids. The CDR3 nucleotides read TGTGCCAGCAGTGACCCTCCTAGCGGGAGAAACAATGAGCAGTTCTCC. Amino acids: CASSDPPSGRNNEQFS.

A word on this clonotype: This could be a read error, since a much larger clone is one nucleotide away. The V and J genes are TRBV6-2 or TRBV6-3 and TRBJ2-5; TRBD1 or TRBD2 may be the D gene (5 bases each). CDR1 and CDR2 (germline): MNHEY, SVGEGT. The CDR3 has 14 amino acids. CDR3 DNA sequence: TGTACCAGCAGTTACGAGGGGAAACAAGAGACCCAGTACTTC. As protein: CTSSYEGKQETQYF.

The sample holds a few counts of this clonotype. This CDR3 fails to terminate in the conserved phenylalanine or tryptophan, so it likely reflects a read error. This chain joins TRBV30 and TRBJ1-5, with D tentatively TRBD1 (5 bases). V gave up 3 bases and J gave up 5 bases, with 11 bases separating them. CDR1 and CDR2 (germline): GTSNPN, SVGIG (reference sequence). The CDR3 length is 13 residues. The CDR3 nucleotides read TGTGCCTGGAGGGCCAGGGAAGATCAGCCCCAGCATTCT. Translated: CAWRAREDQPQHS.

This sequence joins TRBV11-2 and TRBJ1-1; D remains unclear. Deletions cut 4 bases from V and 7 bases from J, with 7 bases between. Germline V gene sequence: CDR1 SGHAT, CDR2 FQNNGV. The CDR3 consists of 11 residues. CDR3 DNA sequence: TGTGCCAGCAGCTATGGAAGTGAAGCTTTCTTT. Protein product: CASSYGSEAFF.

This clonotype has at least ten counts. This chain joins TRBV7-9 and TRBJ2-7; D uncertain. The CDR3 is made up of 12 amino acids. Germline CDR1 reads SEHNR; CDR2 reads FQNEAQ (reference sequence). V was clipped by 5 bases and J by 3 bases, with 8 bases between them. The CDR3 region has the DNA TGTGCCAGCAGCCAGCCGGACTACGAGCAGTACTTC. Protein sequence: CASSQPDYEQYF.

Turning to this clonotype: Germline and junction disagree at one end, which may indicate a read error. The J gene is TRBJ2-2, the V gene TRBV29-1; D call uncertain. Germline V lookup: CDR1 SQVTM, CDR2 ANQGSEA. This CDR3 contains 14 residues. In DNA, the CDR3 is TGCAGCGTCCGAGGTCCGATAAACATCGGGGAGCTGTTTTTT. It translates to CSVRGPINIGELFF.

Of note for this clonotype: A much more abundant neighbour one base away suggests this may be a read error. V usage is TRBV29-1 and J usage is TRBJ1-2, with a tentative D call TRBD1 (5 bases). Trimming pared 6 bases from V and 2 bases from J, leaving 7 bases between. This CDR3 contains 11 residues. The germline V gene has CDR1 SQVTM and CDR2 ANQGSEA. The CDR3 DNA is TGCAGCGTGCGACAGAACTATGGCTACACCTTC. Protein: CSVRQNYGYTF.

This clonotype is labeled as medium-sized. J is TRBJ2-5 and V is TRBV11-2; 8 bases fit TRBD1. V lost 4 bases and J lost 5; bases outside the gene matches: 6. The CDR3 is 14 residues long. Germline assignment: CDR1 SGHAT and CDR2 FQNNGV. This CDR3 is CASSSGGFFETQYF. The CDR3 region has the DNA TGTGCCAGCAGCTCAGGGGGCTTTTTTGAGACCCAGTACTTC.

The rearrangement joins TRBV11-3 to TRBJ2-3; possibly TRBD1 for D (5 bases). Trimming pared 9 bases from V and 6 bases from J, leaving 22 bases between. The CDR3 totals 15 residues. Germline assignment: CDR1 SGHNT and CDR2 YENEEA. CDR3 region: CASNLVWAQGDTQYF. In DNA, the CDR3 is TGTGCCAGTAACTTAGTATGGGCCCAGGGCGATACGCAGTATTTT. Filled out from reference TRBV11-3 and TRBJ2-3, the complete variable domain reads EAGVVQSPRYKIIEKKQPVAFWCNPISGHNTLYWYLQNLGQGPELLIRYENEEAVDDSQLPKDRFSAERLKGVDSTLKIQPAELGDSAVYLCASNLVWAQGDTQYFGPGTRLTVL.

In DNA form, the CDR3 reads TGTGCCAGCAGCTTCCGGGGACTAAGCACAGATACGCAGTATTTT. Its translation: CASSFRGLSTDTQYF. The chain couples TRBV5-5 to TRBJ2-3; 7 nucleotides agree with TRBD2. Germline-derived CDR1 and CDR2 are SGHKS and YYEKEE (reference sequence). Losses at the gene ends were 2 bases for V and 0 bases for J; bases not matched to a gene: 3. This CDR3 contains 15 residues.

A word on this clonotype: This may stem from a read error, because a much larger clone lies one nucleotide away. The V call is TRBV6-5, the J call TRBJ2-1; 7 bases agree with TRBD1. The germline V gene has CDR1 MNHEY and CDR2 SVGAGI. The CDR3 length is 15 residues. V lost 10 bases and J lost 5; bases outside the gene matches: 14. The CDR3 DNA reads as TGTGCCACCAGCCGTCGCATAGACAGGGACAATGAGCAGTTCTTC. Its protein is CATSRRIDRDNEQFF.

This clonotype was detected a few times. The chain combines TRBV6-6 with TRBJ2-5; D is undetermined. CDR1 is MNHNY and CDR2 is SVGAGI in the germline V gene (reference sequence). Between the trimmed V and J ends, which lost 6 bases and 1 base, there was a span of 9 bases. The CDR3 spans 13 residues. CDR3 residues: CASSLPPQETQYF. CDR3 sequence (DNA): TGTGCCAGCAGCCTTCCTCCCCAAGAGACCCAGTACTTC.

This clonotype was observed at least ten times. V usage is TRBV6-5 and J usage is TRBJ2-3; D perhaps matches TRBD2 (6 bases). With 8 bases removed from V and 3 bases from J, the gap between germline ends came to 21 bases. The CDR3 runs to 16 residues. CDR1 is MNHEY, CDR2 SVGAGI, per germline. The CDR3 sequence is CASRRGLALETDTQYF. The CDR3 DNA follows: TGTGCCAGCCGTCGAGGGCTAGCGTTGGAGACAGATACGCAGTATTTT.

The rearrangement links TRBV9 to TRBJ2-1; TRBD2 agrees at 13 bases. V was clipped by 4 bases and J by 6 bases; unmatched bases: 7. The CDR3 is 16 residues long. The V gene's germline CDR1 is SGDLS and CDR2 YYNGEE. The CDR3 reads CASSTTSGRAGNEQFF. DNA of the CDR3: TGTGCCAGCAGCACCACTAGCGGGAGGGCCGGCAATGAGCAGTTCTTC.

This clonotype was counted many times. The chain combines TRBV12-3 or TRBV12-4 with TRBJ2-3; 10 positions match TRBD2. This CDR3 is 14 amino acids long. With 8 bases clipped from V and 4 bases from J, the junction kept 6 bases outside the gene matches. The CDR3 nucleotides are TGTGCCAGCGTGGCTAGCGGGAGAGCAGATACGCAGTATTTT. Its translation is CASVASGRADTQYF.

To note about this clonotype: This may be a read error: a much more frequent sequence differs by one nucleotide. Without the conserved terminal phenylalanine or tryptophan, this CDR3 likely stems from a read error. The rearrangement uses TRBV14 and TRBJ2-5; the D gene is possibly TRBD1 (6 bases). V lost 6 bases and J lost 5, with 13 bases in between. CDR1 is SGHDN, CDR2 FVKESK, per germline. The length of the CDR3 is 13 residues. The CDR3 DNA reads TGTGCCAGCAGAAACAGGGAATGGGAGACCCAGTACTCC. As protein: CASRNREWETQYS.